The source of this T cell receptor beta chain is a study of blood T cell repertoires in COVID-19. The protocol was immunoSEQ multiplex PCR, while the TCRdb copy is restricted to in-frame clones and leaves out a portion. Altogether roughly 69,000 clones are present, almost 90% being singletons, with the ten largest covering about 4.9%. The CDR3 contains 16 residues. The ends lost 3 bases at V and 7 bases at J; junction bases unmatched: 9. CDR1 and CDR2 from the germline V gene are MNHEY and SMNVEV (reference sequence). The rearrangement uses TRBV27 and TRBJ2-1; 10 bases are a match to TRBD2. The clonotype comes from a man between 45 and 60 years old with acute or convalescent COVID-19. The sequenced material came from peripheral blood. The CDR3 DNA reads as TGTGCCAGCAGTTTCCTAAGCGGGAGGGCCAAAAATGAGCAGTTCTTC. Its translation: CASSFLSGRAKNEQFF.